The 11 T cell receptor beta chains given below trace back to one sample, sequenced in a study of naive and memory T cell subsets. General observations from the study: Possibly reflecting memory cells re-expressing CD45RA, a few larger clonotypes occurred in naive repertoires, especially CD8.

An equimolar mix of two oligonucleotides served as the beta constant-region primer for TRBC1 and TRBC2. Four rounds of PCR amplified the ligated cDNA using nested alpha and beta constant-region primers plus SP2. TCRdb reanalysed the UMI-ligation and nested PCR reads using MiXCR and keeps one entry per CDR3 protein. The repertoire has 150,000 or so distinct CDR3 sequences, roughly 22% of them found once; the top ten carry 0.11%. These receptors' antigens are unknown. The sequenced material came from naive CD4+ T cells from blood. Source of these receptors: a human donor in good health.

This clonotype was found once. The gene calls are TRBV7-3 and TRBJ2-2; D unclear. Germline-derived CDR1 and CDR2 are SGHTA and FQGTGA. The CDR3 sequence is 14 residues long. Trimming took 2 bases from V and 8 from J, leaving 12 bases between them. CDR3 nucleotides: TGTGCCAGCAGCTTAGATCCCTTTGAGGGGGAGCTGTTTTTT. It specifies CASSLDPFEGELFF.

This clonotype was recorded a few times. The chain joins TRBV7-2 to TRBJ2-3; TRBD1 aligns across 10 bases. This CDR3 region has 16 residues. CDR1 and CDR2 (germline): SGHTA, FQGNSA. Trimming at V came to 6 bases and at J to 0 bases, leaving 6 bases not matched to a gene. The CDR3 DNA is TGTGCCAGCAGTCGGAGGGGACAGGGGAGCACAGATACGCAGTATTTT. Protein sequence: CASSRRGQGSTDTQYF.

This clonotype has a handful of counts. This chain connects TRBV5-1 to TRBJ1-5; D is unclear. Germline values: CDR1 SGHRS, CDR2 YFSETQ. The CDR3 is 15 residues long. Trimming pared 4 bases from V and 0 bases from J, leaving 11 bases between. Written as DNA, the CDR3 is TGCGCCAGCAGCACGGACGGGAATAGCAATCAGCCCCAGCATTTT. Translated: CASSTDGNSNQPQHF. The whole variable domain, filled in from reference TRBV5-1 and TRBJ1-5, reads KAGVTQTPRYLIKTRGQQVTLSCSPISGHRSVSWYQQTPGQGLQFLFEYFSETQRNKGNFPGRFSGRQFSNSRSEMNVSTLELGDSALYLCASSTDGNSNQPQHFGDGTRLSIL.

This clonotype turned up a few times. This rearrangement joins TRBV11-2 to TRBJ2-3; D unresolved. This CDR3 is built from 14 residues. The germline V gene encodes CDR1 SGHAT and CDR2 FQNNGV. Trimming took 5 bases from V and 1 from J, leaving 10 bases between them. CDR3 sequence (DNA): TGTGCCAGCAGCGAGACTCGAGGCACAGATACGCAGTATTTT. It specifies CASSETRGTDTQYF.

This clonotype was counted only a few times. This sequence joins TRBV14 and TRBJ2-1; D is perhaps TRBD1 (6 bases). Per germline, CDR1 SGHDN and CDR2 FVKESK. The CDR3 has 14 amino acids. Trimming removed 1 base from V and 14 bases from J, with 18 bases in between. CDR3 loop: CASSQVRTQGGEFF. Written as DNA, the CDR3 is TGTGCCAGCAGCCAAGTTCGAACACAGGGTGGGGAGTTCTTC.

This clonotype was observed many times. The J gene is TRBJ2-4, the V gene TRBV28; TRBD1 might be the D (6 bases). The V gene lost 3 bases and the J gene lost 10 bases, with 16 bases spanning the gap. This CDR3 is built from 14 residues. The germline gives CDR1 MDHEN, CDR2 SYDVKM. The chain's CDR3 is CASSFLGERGIQYF. In nucleotides, the CDR3 is TGTGCCAGCAGTTTTCTGGGGGAGAGGGGGATTCAGTACTTC.

The chain is built from TRBV12-3 or TRBV12-4 and TRBJ1-2, with D unresolved. Trimming left V 4 bases short and J 4 bases short, with 13 bases between. CDR3 size: 14 residues. The CDR3 loop reads CASSSQETVYGYTF. The CDR3 nucleotides are TGTGCCAGCAGTTCCCAGGAAACCGTCTATGGCTACACCTTC.

This clonotype has ten or more counts. The chain carries TRBV24-1 and TRBJ2-3; 12 nucleotides align to TRBD2. V lost 0 bases to trimming and J lost 0 bases; unmatched junction nucleotides: 0. The CDR3 contains 17 residues. Germline CDR1 and CDR2: KGHDR and SFDVKD. The chain's CDR3 is CATSDLTSGRSTDTQYF. CDR3 sequence (DNA): TGTGCCACCAGTGATTTGACTAGCGGGAGGAGCACAGATACGCAGTATTTT.

Points on this clonotype: Mismatch with germline at one junction end may stem from a read error. The rearrangement links TRBV28 to TRBJ2-7; 9 nucleotides align to TRBD2. CDR1 is MDHEN, CDR2 SYDVKM, per germline. This CDR3 region has 12 residues. In nucleotides, the CDR3 is TGTGCCAGCGTTAGCGGGAGTCAAACCTGGCACTTC. Protein product: CASVSGSQTWHF. Using reference TRBV28 and TRBJ2-7 for the parts outside the CDR3, the full variable domain is DVKVTQSSRYLVKRTGEKVFLECVQDMDHENMFWYRQDPGLGLRLIYFSYDVKMKEKGDIPEGYSVSREKKERFSLILESASTNQTSMYLCASVSGSQTWHFGPGTRLTVT.

This clonotype was detected a few times. V gene TRBV20-1 combines with J gene TRBJ1-5, with D uncertain. The CDR3 is 11 amino acids. CDR1 is DFQATT, CDR2 SNEGSKA, per germline (reference sequence). Trimming cost V 4 bases and J 10 bases, with 11 bases left between them. In DNA form, the CDR3 reads TGCAGTGCTACCCGTGAAAATCCCCAGCATTTT. Protein sequence: CSATRENPQHF.

This clonotype was detected only a few times. The chain combines TRBV6-5 with TRBJ1-4; no clear D gene. Germline V gives CDR1 MNHEY, CDR2 SVGAGI. The CDR3 runs to 15 residues. Between the trimmed V and J ends, which lost 0 bases and 0 bases, there was a span of 5 bases. The CDR3 DNA follows: TGTGCCAGCAGTTACTCGACTACAACTAATGAAAAACTGTTTTTT. Translating gives CASSYSTTTNEKLFF.